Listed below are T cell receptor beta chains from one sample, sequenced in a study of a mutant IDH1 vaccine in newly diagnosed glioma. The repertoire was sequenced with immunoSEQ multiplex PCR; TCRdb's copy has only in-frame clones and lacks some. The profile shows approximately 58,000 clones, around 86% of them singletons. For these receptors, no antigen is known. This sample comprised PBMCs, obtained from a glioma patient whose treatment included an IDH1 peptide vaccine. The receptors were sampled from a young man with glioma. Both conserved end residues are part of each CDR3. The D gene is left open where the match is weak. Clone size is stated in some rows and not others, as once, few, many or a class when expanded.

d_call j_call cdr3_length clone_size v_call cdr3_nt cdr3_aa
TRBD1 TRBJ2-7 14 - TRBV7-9 TGTGCCAGCAGCTTAACCGGGACAGGGTTCGAGCAGTACTTC CASSLTGTGFEQYF
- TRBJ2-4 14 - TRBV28 TGTGCCAGCAGTCCCCGGGACTCCTGGGGGATTCAGTACTTC CASSPRDSWGIQYF
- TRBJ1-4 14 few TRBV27 TGTGCCAGCAGTTTAGGGATGGGCCCCGAAAAACTGTTTTTT CASSLGMGPEKLFF
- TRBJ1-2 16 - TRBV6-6 TGTGCCAGCAGTTACTTAAGACAGAACTCTAACTATGGCTACACCTTC CASSYLRQNSNYGYTF
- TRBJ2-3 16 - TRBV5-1 TGCGCCAGCAGCTTGGGTTCTAGGACAGTACAAGATACGCAGTATTTT CASSLGSRTVQDTQYF
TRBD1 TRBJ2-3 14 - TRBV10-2 TGCGCCAGCAGTGGACAGGGTAGCACAGATACGCAGTATTTT CASSGQGSTDTQYF
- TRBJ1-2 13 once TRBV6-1 TGTGCCAGCAGTGAAGTCAAGGCGCGGGGCTACACCTTC CASSEVKARGYTF
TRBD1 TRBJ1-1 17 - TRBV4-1 TGCGCCAGCAGCCAAGAACCTCGGACAGGGCCGAACACTGAAGCTTTCTTT CASSQEPRTGPNTEAFF
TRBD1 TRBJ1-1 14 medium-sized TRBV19 TGTGCCAGTAGCCAGGACAGGGTGAATGCTGAAGCTTTCTTT CASSQDRVNAEAFF
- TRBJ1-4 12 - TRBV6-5 TGTGCCAGCAGAGGTGGGGCAGAAAAACTGTTTTTT CASRGGAEKLFF
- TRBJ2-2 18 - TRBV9 TGTGCCAGCAGCGTAGAACTAAAAGACATCTGGAACACCGGGGAGCTGTTTTTT CASSVELKDIWNTGELFF
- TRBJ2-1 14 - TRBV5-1 TGCGCCAGCAGCTTGTTGTCCTCCTACAATGAGCAGTTCTTC CASSLLSSYNEQFF
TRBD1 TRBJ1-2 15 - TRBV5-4 TGTGCCAGCAGCTCCTCAGGGGGCGGCAACTATGGCTACACCTTC CASSSSGGGNYGYTF
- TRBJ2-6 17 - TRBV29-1 TGCAGCGTTGAAGATAGTCTCTGGAGCTCTGGGGCCAACGTCCTGACTTTC CSVEDSLWSSGANVLTF
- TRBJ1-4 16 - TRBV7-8 TGTGCCAGCAGCTTAAGGATGGGCGTTGTTAATGAAAAACTGTTTTTT CASSLRMGVVNEKLFF
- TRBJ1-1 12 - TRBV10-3 TGTGCCATCAGTGACAGGGTAACTGAAGCTTTCTTT CAISDRVTEAFF
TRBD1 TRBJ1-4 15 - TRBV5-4 TGTGCCAGCAACGGGACAGCGGGGACTAGGGAAAAACTGTTTTTT CASNGTAGTREKLFF
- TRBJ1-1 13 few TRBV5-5 TGTGCCAGCAGCTTGGGTAGTAACACTGAAGCTTTCTTT CASSLGSNTEAFF
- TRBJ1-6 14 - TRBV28 TGTGCCAGCAGTTTGAGAAGTCCGGGTTCACCCCTCCACTTT CASSLRSPGSPLHF
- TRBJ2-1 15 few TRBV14 TGTGCCAGCAGCCAACACGTAAGCTCCTACAATGAGCAGTTCTTC CASSQHVSSYNEQFF
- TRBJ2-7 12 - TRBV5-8 TGTGCCAGCAGCTCGCAGCGTCACGAGCAGTACTTC CASSSQRHEQYF
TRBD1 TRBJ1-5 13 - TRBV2 TGTGCCAGCAGTGGGGACAGGGAAATCAGCCAGCATTTT CASSGDREISQHF
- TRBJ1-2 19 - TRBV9 TGTGCCAGCAGCGTGACCGACAGTGCTAACCCGGGGGCGCGCTATGGCTACACCTTC CASSVTDSANPGARYGYTF
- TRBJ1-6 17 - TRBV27 TGTGCCAGCAGCCCCTTATCAGGGTTAATTTATAATTCACCCCTCCACTTT CASSPLSGLIYNSPLHF
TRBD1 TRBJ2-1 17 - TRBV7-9 TGTGCCAGCAGCTTATCCTGGACAGGCCCGAACTACAATGAGCAGTTCTTC CASSLSWTGPNYNEQFF
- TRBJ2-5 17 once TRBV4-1 TGCGCCAGCAGCCAAGTTCGCTCTAGTAGGATTCAAGAGACCCAGTACTTC CASSQVRSSRIQETQYF
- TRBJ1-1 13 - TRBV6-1 TGTGCCAGCAGGCCGCAGGGTGCCACTGAAGCTTTCTTT CASRPQGATEAFF
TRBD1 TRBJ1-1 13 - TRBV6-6 TGTGCCAGCAACAGGGGAGGGTGGACTGAAGCTTTCTTT CASNRGGWTEAFF
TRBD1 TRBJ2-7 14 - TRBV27 TGTGCCAGCAGTTCTCCGGGACAGGGTTACGAGCAGTACTTC CASSSPGQGYEQYF
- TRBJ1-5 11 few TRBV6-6 TGTGCCAGCACTAAATTGGCGCCCCAGCATTTT CASTKLAPQHF
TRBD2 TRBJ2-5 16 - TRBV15 TGTGCCACCAGCGCCGGCGGGGGGGCCTATGCCGAGACCCAGTACTTC CATSAGGGAYAETQYF
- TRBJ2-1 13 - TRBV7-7 TGTGCCAGCAGCTTAGTCTCGTGGGGTGAGCAGTTCTTC CASSLVSWGEQFF
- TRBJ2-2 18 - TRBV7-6 TGTGCCAGCAGCTTAAAGTTGAGGGACCGAGCGAGGGCCGGGGAGCTGTTTTTT CASSLKLRDRARAGELFF
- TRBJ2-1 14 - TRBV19 TGTGCCAGCCAGCCTGATTCTAGAGGCAATGAGCAGTTCTTC CASQPDSRGNEQFF
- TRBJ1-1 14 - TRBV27 TGTGCCAGCAGTTTATCAAGGGGAAGGACTGAAGCTTTCTTT CASSLSRGRTEAFF
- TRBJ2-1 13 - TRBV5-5 TGTGCCACCTATGGCGGGGCGAACAATGAGCAGTTCTTC CATYGGANNEQFF
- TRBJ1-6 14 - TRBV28 TGTGCCACCACCAAGGGGTCTCTTAATTCACCCCTCCACTTT CATTKGSLNSPLHF
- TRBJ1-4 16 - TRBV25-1 TGTGCCAGCAGTAAATCCCCGGGTAGGGTAGACGAAAAACTGTTTTTT CASSKSPGRVDEKLFF
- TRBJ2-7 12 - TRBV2 TGTGCCACCACAAGACAGGTCTACGAGCAGTACTTC CATTRQVYEQYF
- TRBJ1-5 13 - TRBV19 TGTGCCAGTAGTATTACAGGGTATCAGCCCCAGCATTTT CASSITGYQPQHF
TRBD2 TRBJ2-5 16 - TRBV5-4 TGTGCCAGCAGCTTATGGTCTAGCGGGGTACAAGAGACCCAGTACTTC CASSLWSSGVQETQYF
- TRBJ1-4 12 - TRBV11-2 TGTGCCAGCAGCTGGAACAATGAAAAACTGTTTTTT CASSWNNEKLFF
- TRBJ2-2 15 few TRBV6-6 TGTGCCAGCAGAGATTCAAGGAGGAGCACCGGGGAGCTGTTTTTT CASRDSRRSTGELFF
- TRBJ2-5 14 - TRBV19 TGTGCCAGTAGAACAGGGAGCCACCAAGAGACCCAGTACTTC CASRTGSHQETQYF
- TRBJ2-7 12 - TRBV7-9 TGTGCCAGCAGCCACGGGACCTACGAGCAGTACTTC CASSHGTYEQYF
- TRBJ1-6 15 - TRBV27 TGTGCCAGCAGTTTAAGGGGTTCCTATAATTCACCCCTCCACTTT CASSLRGSYNSPLHF
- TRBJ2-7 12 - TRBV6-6 TGTGCCAGCAGTTACTCGCGCCACGAGCAGTACTTC CASSYSRHEQYF
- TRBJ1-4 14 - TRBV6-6 TGTGCCAGCACCCACCAAGGGGCTAATGAAAAACTGTTTTTT CASTHQGANEKLFF
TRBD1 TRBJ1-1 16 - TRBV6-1 TGTGCCAGCAGTGCGTCGACAGGGGGGCCGAACACTGAAGCTTTCTTT CASSASTGGPNTEAFF
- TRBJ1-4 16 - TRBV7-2 TGTGCCAGCAGCTGGAGAGCGGGGGCCCCGAATGAAAAACTGTTTTTT CASSWRAGAPNEKLFF
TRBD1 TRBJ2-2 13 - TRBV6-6 TGTGCCAGCGTAAAACAGGGGGCCGGGGAGCTGTTTTTT CASVKQGAGELFF
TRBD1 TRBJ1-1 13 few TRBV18 TGTGCCAGCTCACCTACAGGGGTTCCTGAAGCTTTCTTT CASSPTGVPEAFF
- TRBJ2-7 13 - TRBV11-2 TGTGCCAGCAGCTTAAACAGAGCCTACGAGCAGTACTTC CASSLNRAYEQYF
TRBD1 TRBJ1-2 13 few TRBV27 TGTGCCAGCAGTACTCGACAGGGGGCAGGCTACACCTTC CASSTRQGAGYTF
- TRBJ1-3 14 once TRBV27 TGTGCCAGCAGTTCACAGGGTGCTGGAAACACCATATATTTT CASSSQGAGNTIYF
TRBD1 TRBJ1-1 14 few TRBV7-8 TGTGCCAGCAGCCGAGACAGGGGGAACACTGAAGCTTTCTTT CASSRDRGNTEAFF
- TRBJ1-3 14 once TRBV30 TGTGCCTGGAGTGTCGGAAGTACTGGAAACACCATATATTTT CAWSVGSTGNTIYF
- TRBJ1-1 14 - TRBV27 TGTGCCAGCAGTTCCGGGGAGACAATCACTGAAGCTTTCTTT CASSSGETITEAFF
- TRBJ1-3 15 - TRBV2 TGTGCCAGCAGTGATCGCTTTCCCCTTGGAAACACCATATATTTT CASSDRFPLGNTIYF